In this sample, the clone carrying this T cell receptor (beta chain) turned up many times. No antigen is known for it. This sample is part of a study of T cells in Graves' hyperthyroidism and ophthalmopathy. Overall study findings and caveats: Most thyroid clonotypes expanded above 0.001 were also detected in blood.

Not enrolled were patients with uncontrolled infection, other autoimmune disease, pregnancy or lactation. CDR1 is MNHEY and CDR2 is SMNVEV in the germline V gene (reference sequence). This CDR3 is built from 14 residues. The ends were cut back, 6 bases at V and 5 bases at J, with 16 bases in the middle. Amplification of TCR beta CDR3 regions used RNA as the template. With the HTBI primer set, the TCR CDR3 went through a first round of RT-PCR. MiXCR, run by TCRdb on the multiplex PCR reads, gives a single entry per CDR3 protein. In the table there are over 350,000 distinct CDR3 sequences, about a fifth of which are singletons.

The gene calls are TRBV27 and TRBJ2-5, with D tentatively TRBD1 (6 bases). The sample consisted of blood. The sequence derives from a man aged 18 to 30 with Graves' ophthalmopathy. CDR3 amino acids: CASSPLGGWETQYF. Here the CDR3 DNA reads TGTGCCAGCAGCCCGCTAGGGGGTTGGGAGACCCAGTACTTC.